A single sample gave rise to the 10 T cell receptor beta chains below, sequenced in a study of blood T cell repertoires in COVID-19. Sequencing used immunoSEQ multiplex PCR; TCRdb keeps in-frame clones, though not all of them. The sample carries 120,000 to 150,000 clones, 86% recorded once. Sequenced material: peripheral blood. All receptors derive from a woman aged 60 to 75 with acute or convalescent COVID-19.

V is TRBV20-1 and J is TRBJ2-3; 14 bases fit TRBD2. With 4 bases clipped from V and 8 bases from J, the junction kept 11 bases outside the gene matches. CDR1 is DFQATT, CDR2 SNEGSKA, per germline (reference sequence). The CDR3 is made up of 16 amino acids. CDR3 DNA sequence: TGCAGTGCTACTGAGACTAGCGGGGGGGCCCAGGGTACGCAGTATTTT. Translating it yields CSATETSGGAQGTQYF.

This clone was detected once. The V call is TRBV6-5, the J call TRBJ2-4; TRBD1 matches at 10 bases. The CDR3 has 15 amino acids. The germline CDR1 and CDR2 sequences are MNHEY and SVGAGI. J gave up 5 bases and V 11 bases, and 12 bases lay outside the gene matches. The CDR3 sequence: CAVMGTGVHQNIQYF. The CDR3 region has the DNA TGTGCCGTCATGGGGACAGGGGTTCACCAAAACATTCAGTACTTC.

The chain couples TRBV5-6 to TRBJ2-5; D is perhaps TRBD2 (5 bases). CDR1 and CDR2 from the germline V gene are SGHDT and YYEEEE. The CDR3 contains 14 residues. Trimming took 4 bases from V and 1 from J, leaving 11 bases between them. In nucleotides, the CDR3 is TGTGCCAGCAGCGCCGGACTCGTCCAAGAGACCCAGTACTTC. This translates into CASSAGLVQETQYF.

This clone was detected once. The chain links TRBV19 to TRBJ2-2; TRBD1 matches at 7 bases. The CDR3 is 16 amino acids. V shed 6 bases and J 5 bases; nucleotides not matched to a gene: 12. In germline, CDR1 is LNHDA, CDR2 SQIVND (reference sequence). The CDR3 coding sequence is TGTGCCAGTAGGCTTCGAGGGGGCGAGTCTACCGGGGAGCTGTTTTTT. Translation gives CASRLRGGESTGELFF.

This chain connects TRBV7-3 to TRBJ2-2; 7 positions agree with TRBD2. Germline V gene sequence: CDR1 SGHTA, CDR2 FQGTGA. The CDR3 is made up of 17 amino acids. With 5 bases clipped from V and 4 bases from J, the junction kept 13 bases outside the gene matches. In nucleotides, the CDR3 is TGTGCCAGCAGCCCCCTCCCCCCTAGCGGTGGCACCGGGGAGCTGTTTTTT. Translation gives CASSPLPPSGGTGELFF.

CDR3 in DNA: TGTGCCAGCAGCTTAGAACTAGCGGGGGATCAGTACTTC. This translates into CASSLELAGDQYF. This chain joins TRBV7-3 and TRBJ2-4, with 11 nucleotides matching TRBD2. The CDR3 is made up of 13 amino acids. V lost 2 bases to trimming and J lost 12 bases; unmatched junction nucleotides: 3. Looked up from germline, CDR1 is SGHTA and CDR2 is FQGTGA.

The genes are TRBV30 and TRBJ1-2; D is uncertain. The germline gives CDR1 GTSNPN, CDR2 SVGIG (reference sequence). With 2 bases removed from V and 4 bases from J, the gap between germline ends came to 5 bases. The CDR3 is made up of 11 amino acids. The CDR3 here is CAWSHVYGYTF. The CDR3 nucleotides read TGTGCCTGGAGTCATGTCTATGGCTACACCTTC.

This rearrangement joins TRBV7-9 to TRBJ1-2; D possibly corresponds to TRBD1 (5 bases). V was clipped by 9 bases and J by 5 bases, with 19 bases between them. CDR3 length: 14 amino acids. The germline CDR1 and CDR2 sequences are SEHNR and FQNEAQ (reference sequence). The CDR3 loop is CASADRIPLYGYTF. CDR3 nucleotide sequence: TGTGCCAGTGCCGACAGAATTCCTCTTTATGGCTACACCTTC. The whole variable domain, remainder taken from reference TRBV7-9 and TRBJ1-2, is DTGVSQNPRHKITKRGQNVTFRCDPISEHNRLYWYRQTLGQGPEFLTYFQNEAQLEKSRLLSDRFSAERPKGSFSTLEIQRTEQGDSAMYLCASADRIPLYGYTFGSGTRLTVV.

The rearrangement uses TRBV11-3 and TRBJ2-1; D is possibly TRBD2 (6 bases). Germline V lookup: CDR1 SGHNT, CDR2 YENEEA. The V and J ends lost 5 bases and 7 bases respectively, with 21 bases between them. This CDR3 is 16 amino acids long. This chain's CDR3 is CASSAPAGGGKNEQFF. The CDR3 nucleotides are TGTGCCAGCAGCGCCCCAGCCGGGGGAGGCAAGAATGAGCAGTTCTTC.

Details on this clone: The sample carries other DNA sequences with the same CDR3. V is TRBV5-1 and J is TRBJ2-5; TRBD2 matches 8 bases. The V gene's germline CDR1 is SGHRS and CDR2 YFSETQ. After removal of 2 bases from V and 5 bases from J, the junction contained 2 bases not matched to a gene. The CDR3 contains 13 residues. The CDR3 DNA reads TGCGCCAGCAGCTTAGCTAGCGGGGAGACCCAGTACTTC. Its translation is CASSLASGETQYF.